Each of the 29 T cell receptor beta chains below was sequenced from the same sample in a study of blood T cell repertoires in COVID-19. Profiling relied on immunoSEQ multiplex PCR, and the TCRdb table lists in-frame clones only, not all of them. The repertoire consists of 200,000 to 250,000 clones, with 75% to 90% occurring once and the leading ten covering 3% to 4%. The sample consisted of PBMCs or T cells enriched from blood (not recorded which). The receptors shown here come from a woman aged 25-40 years who had been exposed to COVID-19.

The chain has TRBV7-2 and TRBJ2-5; 12 positions match TRBD2. CDR1 and CDR2 (germline): SGHTA, FQGNSA. CDR3 length: 15 residues. With 5 bases clipped from V and 5 bases from J, the junction kept 6 bases outside the gene matches. CDR3 residues: CASSLGLAGRETQYF. The CDR3 DNA reads as TGTGCCAGCAGCCTCGGACTAGCGGGGCGGGAGACCCAGTACTTC.

J is TRBJ2-2 and V is TRBV29-1; 7 bases are a match to TRBD1. This CDR3 spans 12 amino acids. The trim removed 6 bases at V and 9 bases at J, leaving 7 bases unmatched. Per the germline V gene, CDR1 is SQVTM and CDR2 is ANQGSEA. The CDR3 sequence: CSVTIGGRELFF. The CDR3 region has the DNA TGCAGCGTCACGATAGGGGGCAGGGAGCTGTTTTTT.

The CDR3 here is CASTRGGTGANTGELFF. CDR3 bases: TGTGCCAGCACCCGGGGGGGTACAGGGGCGAACACCGGGGAGCTGTTTTTT. The V and J genes are TRBV11-3 and TRBJ2-2; D is possibly TRBD2 (8 bases). The CDR3 spans 17 residues. Looked up from germline, CDR1 is SGHNT and CDR2 is YENEEA. Trimming removed 7 bases at V and 0 bases at J, with 18 bases between.

The V and J genes are TRBV18 and TRBJ1-5; the D gene is possibly TRBD1 (5 bases). Trimming took 4 bases from V and 5 from J, leaving 12 bases between them. The CDR3 extends over 14 amino acids. The germline gives CDR1 KGHSH, CDR2 LQKENI. The chain's CDR3 is CASSRSGTDQPQHF. The CDR3 region has the DNA TGTGCCAGCTCACGGTCGGGGACTGATCAGCCCCAGCATTTT.

The chain uses TRBV5-6 and TRBJ1-3; TRBD1 aligns across 7 bases. This CDR3 has 14 residues. J was trimmed by 2 bases and V by 5 bases; bases with no gene match: 4. Germline CDR1 and CDR2: SGHDT and YYEEEE. The CDR3 DNA follows: TGTGCCAGCAGATCCACAGGGGCTGGAAACACCATATATTTT. Protein sequence: CASRSTGAGNTIYF.

V is TRBV15 and J is TRBJ2-1; 8 nucleotides match TRBD2. The germline CDR1 and CDR2 sequences are LNHNV and YYDKDF (reference sequence). V gave up 3 bases and J gave up 5 bases; unmatched junction bases: 6. The CDR3 runs to 15 residues. In DNA form, the CDR3 reads TGTGCCACCAGCAGTAGGCTAGCGGGCGACAATGAGCAGTTCTTC. This sequence encodes CATSSRLAGDNEQFF.

This clone was seen a handful of times. At one end the junction does not follow the germline gene, possibly because of a read error. The chain has TRBV5-8 and TRBJ1-6; tentative D call: TRBD1 (5 bases). The CDR3 length is 12 residues. The germline CDR1 and CDR2 sequences are SGHTS and YDEGEE. The CDR3 loop reads CASSSRVGRQVF. As DNA, the CDR3 is TGTGCCAGCAGCTCCCGGGTGGGGCGGCAAGTCTTT.

This sequence joins TRBV27 and TRBJ2-2; maybe TRBD1 (6 bases). The ends were cut back, 6 bases at V and 4 bases at J, with 15 bases in the middle. The CDR3 is 15 residues long. Looked up from germline, CDR1 is MNHEY and CDR2 is SMNVEV (reference sequence). CDR3 DNA: TGTGCCAGCAGCCAAAGCCAGGGGAGCACCGGGGAGCTGTTTTTT. It is translated as CASSQSQGSTGELFF.

The CDR3 DNA sequence: TGTGCCAGCAGCTTGGCAGGGGGCCGGGAAAAACTGTTTTTT. Amino acid sequence: CASSLAGGREKLFF. The rearrangement uses TRBV5-4 and TRBJ1-4, with TRBD1 matching 8 bases. The ends lost 0 bases at V and 8 bases at J; junction bases unmatched: 3. The CDR3 is 14 residues long. The germline gives CDR1 SGHNT, CDR2 YYREEE (reference sequence).

This chain joins TRBV5-1 and TRBJ1-3; no reliable D call. Germline V gives CDR1 SGHRS, CDR2 YFSETQ. Trimming shortened V by 1 base and J by 0 bases, and 17 bases separated the two germline ends. The CDR3 totals 18 residues. Here the CDR3 DNA reads TGCGCCAGCAGCTTGATACCCATCGGCGGTAACTCTGGAAACACCATATATTTT. This encodes CASSLIPIGGNSGNTIYF.

The chain has TRBV5-4 and TRBJ2-7; 8 nucleotides line up with TRBD1. This CDR3 is 12 amino acids long. From germline, CDR1 is SGHNT and CDR2 YYREEE (reference sequence). J was trimmed by 5 bases and V by 4 bases; bases with no gene match: 2. The CDR3 DNA reads TGTGCCAGCAGCCGACAGGGGAACGAGCAGTACTTC. Protein: CASSRQGNEQYF.

The V and J genes are TRBV27 and TRBJ2-1, with 7 bases identical to TRBD1. CDR1 is MNHEY, CDR2 SMNVEV, per germline (reference sequence). The J segment lost 7 bases and the V segment lost 2 bases, leaving 5 bases of the junction unmatched. This CDR3 has 14 amino acids. The CDR3 bases are TGTGCCAGCAGTTTACATATGACAGGGAATGAGCAGTTCTTC. Encoded protein: CASSLHMTGNEQFF.

This clone showed up just a few times. This chain joins TRBV19 and TRBJ2-1, with TRBD2 matching over 11 bases. The CDR3 contains 13 residues. Germline V lookup: CDR1 LNHDA, CDR2 SQIVND (reference sequence). V lost 5 bases, J lost 10 bases, and 4 bases stayed unmatched. CDR3 nucleotide sequence: TGTGCCAGTAGTGTAAGGACTAGCGGGGAGCAGTTCTTC. Translating gives CASSVRTSGEQFF.

The chain recombines TRBV19 with TRBJ1-4; the match to TRBD1 covers 11 bases. Trimming took 4 bases from V and 1 from J; bases not matched to a gene: 5. The germline CDR1 and CDR2 sequences are LNHDA and SQIVND (reference sequence). This CDR3 comprises 17 residues. The CDR3 reads CASSTWDRGETNEKLFF. DNA for the CDR3: TGTGCCAGTAGTACCTGGGACAGGGGGGAAACTAATGAAAAACTGTTTTTT.

The V gene is TRBV19, the J gene TRBJ1-5; the D is unclear. The CDR3 loop spans 15 amino acids. Trimming removed 6 bases from V and 0 bases from J, with 12 bases in between. CDR1 LNHDA and CDR2 SQIVND come from the germline V gene (reference sequence). This CDR3 reads CASSLQTGSNQPQHF. The CDR3 DNA reads as TGTGCCAGTAGCCTTCAGACGGGTAGCAATCAGCCCCAGCATTTT.

This clone was seen once. The chain carries TRBV2 and TRBJ1-4; TRBD1 might be the D (6 bases). Trimming shortened V by 5 bases and J by 4 bases, and 17 bases separated the two germline ends. The CDR3 covers 16 residues. From germline, CDR1 is SNHLY and CDR2 FYNNEI. CDR3 in DNA: TGTGCCAGCAGTATGGACAGCCCCGGCTTTAATGAAAAACTGTTTTTT. It is translated as CASSMDSPGFNEKLFF.

V and J are TRBV24-1 and TRBJ2-7; TRBD1 agrees at 7 bases. The J segment lost 0 bases and the V segment lost 7 bases, leaving 5 bases of the junction unmatched. Germline values: CDR1 KGHDR, CDR2 SFDVKD. CDR3 length: 14 amino acids. CDR3 protein: CATRTGKSSYEQYF. Written as DNA, the CDR3 is TGTGCCACCAGGACAGGGAAGAGCTCCTACGAGCAGTACTTC.

The chain couples TRBV6-6 to TRBJ1-2; 9 bases line up with TRBD1. CDR3 length equals 14 residues. V gave up 7 bases and J gave up 8 bases; unmatched junction bases: 11. CDR1 MNHNY and CDR2 SVGAGI come from the germline V gene (reference sequence). The CDR3 DNA reads as TGTGCCAGCACAAATACCGGGACAGGGTCCGGCTACACCTTC. Its translation is CASTNTGTGSGYTF.

The chain recombines TRBV4-1 with TRBJ2-5, with D tentatively TRBD1 (6 bases). The germline CDR1 and CDR2 sequences are MGHRA and YSYEKL. The CDR3 totals 13 residues. Trimming took off 2 bases at V and 4 bases at J, with 8 bases between the two ends. The CDR3: CASSQNRAETQYF. In DNA form, the CDR3 reads TGCGCCAGCAGCCAAAACAGGGCAGAGACCCAGTACTTC.

This clone appeared once. V usage is TRBV5-1 and J usage is TRBJ2-1; possible D gene TRBD2, 5 bases. The CDR3 loop spans 14 amino acids. Trimming took 2 bases from V and 4 from J, leaving 10 bases between them. Germline CDR1 is SGHRS and CDR2 is YFSETQ. CDR3 protein: CASSLVTGYNEQFF. The CDR3, as DNA: TGCGCCAGCAGCTTAGTGACGGGGTACAATGAGCAGTTCTTC. Looking up the rest from reference TRBV5-1 and TRBJ2-1 gives the full variable domain: KAGVTQTPRYLIKTRGQQVTLSCSPISGHRSVSWYQQTPGQGLQFLFEYFSETQRNKGNFPGRFSGRQFSNSRSEMNVSTLELGDSALYLCASSLVTGYNEQFFGPGTRLTVL.

The rearrangement uses TRBV11-2 and TRBJ1-4; perhaps TRBD1 as D (6 bases). The CDR3 contains 14 residues. Trimming left V 5 bases short and J 7 bases short, with 14 bases between. Germline-derived CDR1 and CDR2 are SGHAT and FQNNGV. CDR3 DNA: TGTGCCAGCAGCGAAGCCAGGGGTTTTGAAAAACTGTTTTTT. Translating gives CASSEARGFEKLFF.

The chain links TRBV6-1 to TRBJ2-7; 7 nucleotides agree with TRBD2. Germline-derived CDR1 and CDR2 are MNHNS and SASEGT. Losses at the gene ends were 2 bases for V and 5 bases for J; bases not matched to a gene: 15. The length of the CDR3 is 17 residues. CDR3 region: CASSEFAHRGDYHEQYF. In nucleotides, the CDR3 is TGTGCCAGCAGTGAATTCGCCCACCGGGGGGATTACCACGAGCAGTACTTC.

The chain links TRBV5-6 to TRBJ1-4; 9 nucleotides line up with TRBD1. This CDR3 is built from 15 residues. V trimming: 5 bases; J trimming: 5 bases; junction bases outside the gene matches: 7. CDR1 is SGHDT and CDR2 is YYEEEE in the germline V gene. CDR3 DNA sequence: TGTGCCAGCAGTAGCCTGGACAGGGGCAATGAAAAACTGTTTTTT. Translation gives CASSSLDRGNEKLFF.

V gene TRBV18 combines with J gene TRBJ2-1, with TRBD2 matching over 7 bases. The V segment lost 2 bases and the J segment 5 bases; nucleotides outside the gene matches: 15. The CDR3 totals 18 residues. The germline gives CDR1 KGHSH, CDR2 LQKENI. CDR3 sequence (DNA): TGTGCCAGCTCACCAGCGCCTGGGTGGCGGGGGAGCGACAATGAGCAGTTCTTC. This sequence encodes CASSPAPGWRGSDNEQFF.

V usage is TRBV4-1 and J usage is TRBJ1-2, with TRBD1 matching 10 bases. CDR3 length: 16 residues. Germline V gives CDR1 MGHRA, CDR2 YSYEKL. V lost 0 bases and J lost 4; bases outside the gene matches: 5. The CDR3, as DNA: TGCGCCAGCAGCCAAGAATACCGGGACAGGGGCTATGGCTACACCTTC. This translates into CASSQEYRDRGYGYTF.

The J gene is TRBJ1-1, the V gene TRBV28; possible D gene TRBD1, 5 bases. Germline V gives CDR1 MDHEN, CDR2 SYDVKM. The CDR3 sequence is 11 residues long. Trimming stripped 10 bases from V and 4 bases from J, with 10 bases between. The CDR3, as DNA: TGTGCCACAAGGGGTCCCACTGAAGCTTTCTTT. As protein: CATRGPTEAFF. Drawing the rest from reference TRBV28 and TRBJ1-1, the complete variable domain is DVKVTQSSRYLVKRTGEKVFLECVQDMDHENMFWYRQDPGLGLRLIYFSYDVKMKEKGDIPEGYSVSREKKERFSLILESASTNQTSMYLCATRGPTEAFFGQGTRLTVV.

This clone was picked up a small number of times. This rearrangement joins TRBV7-6 to TRBJ2-5; weak D call: TRBD2 (8 bases). This CDR3 has 18 residues. CDR1 and CDR2 from the germline V gene are SGHVS and FNYEAQ. V was trimmed by 2 bases and J by 0 bases, leaving 19 bases between them. CDR3 sequence (DNA): TGTGCCAGCAGCTTACGGGAGGGGGCAGGGGCTTACCAAGAGACCCAGTACTTC. It encodes CASSLREGAGAYQETQYF.

V is TRBV30 and J is TRBJ2-7, with TRBD1 matching over 11 bases. The germline CDR1 and CDR2 sequences are GTSNPN and SVGIG (reference sequence). The CDR3 has 13 amino acids. V lost 3 bases, J lost 4 bases, and 2 bases stayed unmatched. CDR3 in DNA: TGTGCCTGGAGGGACAGGGGGCGTTACGAGCAGTACTTC. Amino acids: CAWRDRGRYEQYF.

The gene calls are TRBV28 and TRBJ2-2; 9 nucleotides agree with TRBD1. Germline V gene sequence: CDR1 MDHEN, CDR2 SYDVKM. The CDR3 covers 17 residues. V lost 6 bases to trimming and J lost 2 bases; unmatched junction nucleotides: 10. The CDR3 nucleotides read TGTGCCAGCAGCGAGCCGGGACAGGGTACTAACACCGGGGAGCTGTTTTTT. Translated, it gives CASSEPGQGTNTGELFF.